Following are 16 T cell receptor beta chains from one sample sequenced in a study of blood T cell repertoires in COVID-19. Repertoires were generated with immunoSEQ multiplex PCR, while TCRdb's copy carries only in-frame clones and drops some. Among around 170,000 clones listed, 86% were seen once. The material sequenced was peripheral blood. These receptors all come from a woman aged 25 to 39 with active or convalescent COVID-19.

The chain recombines TRBV2 with TRBJ1-4, with TRBD1 as a possible D gene (5 bases). CDR1 SNHLY and CDR2 FYNNEI come from the germline V gene. The CDR3 runs to 13 residues. Trimming cost V 3 bases and J 7 bases, with 9 bases left between them. The CDR3 DNA is TGTGCCAGCAGTGAGACAGTCGGTGAAAAACTGTTTTTT. The encoded protein is CASSETVGEKLFF.

The V and J genes are TRBV12-5 and TRBJ1-5; D is ambiguous. Germline CDR1 and CDR2: LGHNT and FRNRAP. V was cut by 1 base and J by 5 bases, with 6 bases left in between. This CDR3 comprises 13 residues. CDR3 loop: CASGLGRDQPQHF. The DNA of the CDR3 is TGTGCTAGTGGTTTGGGGCGGGATCAGCCCCAGCATTTT.

The genes are TRBV5-4 and TRBJ1-2, with no clear D. Looked up from germline, CDR1 is SGHNT and CDR2 is YYREEE (reference sequence). Trimming shortened V by 2 bases and J by 4 bases, and 15 bases separated the two germline ends. This CDR3 is 15 amino acids long. The CDR3 nucleotides are TGTGCCAGCAGCTTAAGCGAGGCAAGTGGCTATGGCTACACCTTC. This translates into CASSLSEASGYGYTF.

This chain connects TRBV19 to TRBJ1-3; TRBD1 matches 9 bases. The CDR3 totals 14 residues. Germline V lookup: CDR1 LNHDA, CDR2 SQIVND (reference sequence). The junction had 8 bases not matched to a gene; V was cut back by 10 bases and J by 4 bases. This CDR3 reads CATRDREKGNTIYF. CDR3 bases: TGTGCCACAAGGGACAGGGAAAAAGGAAACACCATATATTTT.

The V and J genes are TRBV5-1 and TRBJ2-3; no clear D gene. Per germline, CDR1 SGHRS and CDR2 YFSETQ. Between the trimmed V and J ends, which lost 1 base and 3 bases, there was a span of 6 bases. This CDR3 spans 13 amino acids. DNA for the CDR3: TGCGCCAGCAGCTTGCCCCTGACAGATACGCAGTATTTT. Translation: CASSLPLTDTQYF.

V is TRBV5-1 and J is TRBJ2-1; 8 nucleotides align to TRBD2. The germline gives CDR1 SGHRS, CDR2 YFSETQ. V lost 1 base to trimming and J lost 4 bases; unmatched junction nucleotides: 4. This CDR3 region has 15 residues. CDR3 amino acids: CASSLLTGGYNEQFF. CDR3 bases: TGCGCCAGCAGCTTGTTGACGGGGGGGTACAATGAGCAGTTCTTC.

In regard to this clone: The sample has other DNA sequences that encode this CDR3 too. The CDR3 DNA reads TGTGCCAGTAGTACCGACAGGGGAATGAACACTGAAGCTTTCTTT. Its protein is CASSTDRGMNTEAFF. The J gene is TRBJ1-1, the V gene TRBV19; 8 bases map to TRBD1. Germline V gene lookup returns CDR1 LNHDA and CDR2 SQIVND (reference sequence). V was pared by 4 bases and J by 0 bases, with 4 bases of the junction left unmatched. The CDR3 contains 15 residues.

This sequence joins TRBV5-4 and TRBJ2-7; 8 bases are shared with TRBD1. CDR3 size: 15 residues. The germline V gene encodes CDR1 SGHNT and CDR2 YYREEE (reference sequence). Trimming removed 0 bases from V and 2 bases from J; junction bases left unmatched: 4. The CDR3, as DNA: TGTGCCAGCAGCTTGGGAGTGGACAGGGCCTACGAGCAGTACTTC. Translated, it gives CASSLGVDRAYEQYF.

The chain recombines TRBV4-2 with TRBJ1-1; maybe TRBD1 (6 bases). V dropped 5 bases and J dropped 8 bases, with 15 bases sitting between them. CDR3 length equals 13 residues. Germline V CDR1 and CDR2: LGHNA, YNFKEQ. The CDR3 nucleotides are TGTGCCAGCAGCTACCTAGGGGGAGAAGAAGCTTTCTTT. Translated: CASSYLGGEEAFF.

The CDR3 DNA reads TGTGCCAGCAGCCGCGTGGAGGGCCCGGGGACTGAAGCTTTCTTT. It specifies CASSRVEGPGTEAFF. This chain connects TRBV3-1 (or the pseudogene TRBV3-2) to TRBJ1-1; D is uncertain. V lost 4 bases and J lost 5, with 17 bases in between. Germline CDR1 and CDR2: LGHDT and YNNKEL (reference sequence). This CDR3 is built from 15 residues.

This clone occurred a few times. The CDR3 bases are TGTGCCAGCAGCTTACACTATACCCGCGGGACAGGGGGCACTGAAGCTTTCTTT. This encodes CASSLHYTRGTGGTEAFF. The V gene is TRBV7-9, the J gene TRBJ1-1; 11 bases match TRBD1. CDR1 SEHNR and CDR2 FQNEAQ come from the germline V gene (reference sequence). The CDR3 spans 18 residues. V lost 2 bases and J lost 4; bases outside the gene matches: 12.

The gene calls are TRBV27 and TRBJ2-3; D is perhaps TRBD2 (6 bases). V was pared by 2 bases and J by 2 bases, with 11 bases between. Germline V gene lookup returns CDR1 MNHEY and CDR2 SMNVEV (reference sequence). This CDR3 comprises 15 residues. The CDR3 region is CASSLREYHTDTQYF. The CDR3 region has the DNA TGTGCCAGCAGTTTACGGGAGTATCACACAGATACGCAGTATTTT.

The V and J genes are TRBV19 and TRBJ1-5; 9 bases map to TRBD1. After removal of 5 bases from V and 4 bases from J, the junction contained 6 bases not matched to a gene. This CDR3 has 15 residues. Germline V gene lookup returns CDR1 LNHDA and CDR2 SQIVND (reference sequence). The CDR3 sequence is CASSGGTGKNQPQHF. The CDR3 DNA is TGTGCCAGTAGTGGCGGGACAGGGAAAAATCAGCCCCAGCATTTT. Combining the CDR3 with reference TRBV19 and TRBJ1-5 gives the whole variable domain DGGITQSPKYLFRKEGQNVTLSCEQNLNHDAMYWYRQDPGQGLRLIYYSQIVNDFQKGDIAEGYSVSREKKESFPLTVTSAQKNPTAFYLCASSGGTGKNQPQHFGDGTRLSIL.

The chain is built from TRBV12-5 and TRBJ1-5; D gene unclear. Deletions cut 6 bases from V and 5 bases from J, with 11 bases between. The CDR3 length is 13 residues. Germline CDR1 reads LGHNT; CDR2 reads FRNRAP. CDR3 sequence reads: CASGVERDQPQHF. CDR3 DNA sequence: TGTGCTAGTGGAGTAGAGAGGGATCAGCCCCAGCATTTT.

V is TRBV6-1 and J is TRBJ2-5; 7 bases match TRBD2. The junction had 8 bases not matched to a gene; V was cut back by 2 bases and J by 2 bases. The germline V gene encodes CDR1 MNHNS and CDR2 SASEGT. There are 16 residues in the CDR3. The CDR3 spells CASSESAGVMQETQYF. CDR3 nucleotides: TGTGCCAGCAGTGAATCCGCGGGGGTCATGCAAGAGACCCAGTACTTC.

This clone was observed a few times. The rearrangement joins TRBV28 to TRBJ1-1, with TRBD1 as a possible D gene (5 bases). Trimming took off 3 bases at V and 1 base at J, with 12 bases between the two ends. The CDR3 has 15 residues. The germline gives CDR1 MDHEN, CDR2 SYDVKM. Here the CDR3 DNA reads TGTGCCAGCAGTTTTGTTCTTCAGGGGAACACTGAAGCTTTCTTT. It is translated as CASSFVLQGNTEAFF.